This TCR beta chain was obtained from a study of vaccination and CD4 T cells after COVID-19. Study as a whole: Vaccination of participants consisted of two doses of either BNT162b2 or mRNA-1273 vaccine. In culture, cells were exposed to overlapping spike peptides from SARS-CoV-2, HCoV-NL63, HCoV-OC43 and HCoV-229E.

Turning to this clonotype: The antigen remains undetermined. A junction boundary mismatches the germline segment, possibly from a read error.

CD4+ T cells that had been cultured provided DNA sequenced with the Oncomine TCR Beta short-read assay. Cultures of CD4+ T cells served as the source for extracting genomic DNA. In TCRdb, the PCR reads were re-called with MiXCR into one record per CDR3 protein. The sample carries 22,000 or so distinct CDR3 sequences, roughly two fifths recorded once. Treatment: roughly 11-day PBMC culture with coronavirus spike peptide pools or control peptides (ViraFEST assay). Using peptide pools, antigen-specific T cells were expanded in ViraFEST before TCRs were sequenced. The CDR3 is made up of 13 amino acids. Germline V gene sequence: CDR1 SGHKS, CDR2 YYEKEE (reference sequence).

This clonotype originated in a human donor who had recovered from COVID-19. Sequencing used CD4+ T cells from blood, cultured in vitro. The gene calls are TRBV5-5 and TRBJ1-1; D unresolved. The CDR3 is CASSPGGPLERIF. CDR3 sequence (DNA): TGTGCCAGCAGCCCGGGAGGGCCCCTCGAGAGGATCTTT.